This T cell receptor beta chain was obtained from a study of blood T cell repertoires in COVID-19. In germline, CDR1 is MDHEN, CDR2 SYDVKM. V lost 2 bases, J lost 8 bases, and 14 bases stayed unmatched. The CDR3 is 16 amino acids. Clones were read by immunoSEQ multiplex PCR, and TCRdb kept only the in-frame ones, dropping some. Counted here are some 65,000 clones, around 87% occurring once; the ten biggest clones make up 16%. V usage is TRBV28 and J usage is TRBJ1-2; 7 bases fit TRBD1. This TCR was recovered from a man in his forties or fifties with COVID-19, enrolled during active disease. Sequencing used peripheral blood. The CDR3 coding sequence is TGTGCCAGCAGTTTAAGCACCGGGCAGGGGGAACAGGGCTACACCTTC. Translating it yields CASSLSTGQGEQGYTF.